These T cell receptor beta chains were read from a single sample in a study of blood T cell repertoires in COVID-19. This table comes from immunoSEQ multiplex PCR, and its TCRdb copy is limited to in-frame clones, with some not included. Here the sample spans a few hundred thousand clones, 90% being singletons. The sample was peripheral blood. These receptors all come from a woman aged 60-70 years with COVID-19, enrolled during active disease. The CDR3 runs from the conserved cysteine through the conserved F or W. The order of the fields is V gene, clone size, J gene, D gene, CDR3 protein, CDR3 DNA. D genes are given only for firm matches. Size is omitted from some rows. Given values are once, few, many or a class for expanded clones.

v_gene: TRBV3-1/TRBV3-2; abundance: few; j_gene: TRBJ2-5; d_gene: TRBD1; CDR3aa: CASSRQGVETQYF; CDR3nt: TGTGCCAGCAGCCGGCAGGGGGTAGAGACCCAGTACTTC
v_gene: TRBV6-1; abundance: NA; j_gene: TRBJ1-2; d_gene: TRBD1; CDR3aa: CASSDPNPNGQGRHYGYTF; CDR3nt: TGTGCCAGCAGTGACCCCAATCCCAATGGACAGGGGAGACACTATGGCTACACCTTC
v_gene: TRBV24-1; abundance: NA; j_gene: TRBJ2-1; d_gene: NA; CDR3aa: CATAGKLANEQFF; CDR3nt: TGTGCCACCGCAGGAAAACTCGCTAATGAGCAGTTCTTC
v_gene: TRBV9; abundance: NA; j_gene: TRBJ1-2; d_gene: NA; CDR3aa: CASSVYSGSYGYTF; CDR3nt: TGTGCCAGCAGCGTATACAGTGGTAGCTATGGCTACACCTTC
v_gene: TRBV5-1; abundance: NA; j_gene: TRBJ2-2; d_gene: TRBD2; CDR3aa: CASSPREGLVGELFF; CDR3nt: TGCGCCAGCAGCCCCCGGGAGGGTTTGGTCGGGGAGCTGTTTTTT
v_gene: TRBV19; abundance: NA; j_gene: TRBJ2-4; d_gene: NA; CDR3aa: CASSIWGSKNIQYF; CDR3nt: TGTGCCAGTAGTATTTGGGGCAGCAAAAACATTCAGTACTTC
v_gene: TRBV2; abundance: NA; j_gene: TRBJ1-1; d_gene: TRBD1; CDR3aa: CASSEVQGAEAFF; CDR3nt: TGTGCCAGCAGTGAAGTACAGGGGGCTGAAGCTTTCTTT
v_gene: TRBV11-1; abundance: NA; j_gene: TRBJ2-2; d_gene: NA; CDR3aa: CASSLVFLGTGELFF; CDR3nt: TGTGCCAGCAGCTTAGTCTTTCTCGGCACCGGGGAGCTGTTTTTT
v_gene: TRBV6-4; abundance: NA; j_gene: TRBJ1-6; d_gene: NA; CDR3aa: CASSEGTRNTPLHF; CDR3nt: TGTGCCAGCAGTGAAGGGACACGGAACACACCCCTCCACTTT
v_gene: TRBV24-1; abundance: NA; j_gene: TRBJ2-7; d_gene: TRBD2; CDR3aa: CATSDLQGSGGDRYEQYF; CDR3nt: TGTGCCACCAGTGATTTGCAAGGTAGCGGGGGGGACCGATACGAGCAGTACTTC
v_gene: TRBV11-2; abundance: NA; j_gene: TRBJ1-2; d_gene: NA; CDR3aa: CASSPGQRRVYGYTF; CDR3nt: TGTGCCAGCAGCCCCGGACAAAGGAGGGTCTATGGCTACACCTTC
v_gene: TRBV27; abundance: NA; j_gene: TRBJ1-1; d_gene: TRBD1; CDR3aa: CASSHRTGRGTEAFF; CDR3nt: TGTGCCAGCAGTCACCGGACAGGGCGGGGTACTGAAGCTTTCTTT